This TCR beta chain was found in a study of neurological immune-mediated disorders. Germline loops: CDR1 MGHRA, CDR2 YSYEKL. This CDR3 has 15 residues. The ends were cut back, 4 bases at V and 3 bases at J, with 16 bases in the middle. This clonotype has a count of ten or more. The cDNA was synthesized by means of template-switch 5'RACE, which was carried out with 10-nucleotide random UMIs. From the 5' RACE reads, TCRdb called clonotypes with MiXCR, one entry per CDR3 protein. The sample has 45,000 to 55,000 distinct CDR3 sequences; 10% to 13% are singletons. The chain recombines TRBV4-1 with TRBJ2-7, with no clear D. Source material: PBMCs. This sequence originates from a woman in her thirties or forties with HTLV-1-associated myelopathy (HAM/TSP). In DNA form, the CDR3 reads TGCGCCAGCAGCCCGCCTCGCGAGGAAGTCTACGAGCAGTACTTC. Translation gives CASSPPREEVYEQYF.